The rows below give T cell receptor beta chains drawn from one sample of a study of Ad26.COV2.S vaccination and SARS-CoV-2 variants. Sequenced by immunoSEQ multiplex PCR; TCRdb stores in-frame clones only, minus some. The repertoire holds around 310,000 clones, around 90% seen once, with 4.5% to 7% in the top ten. The specimen comprised peripheral blood, sampled in a trial of Ad26.COV2.S vaccine versus placebo. Receptors were obtained from a person between 18 and 65 years old who received the Ad26.COV2.S COVID-19 vaccine or a placebo. Both conserved end residues are part of each CDR3. D genes are given only for firm matches. Size is omitted from some rows. Given values are once, few, many or a class for expanded clones.

J: TRBJ1-3; size: few; V: TRBV6-2/TRBV6-3; D: TRBD1; DNA: TGTGCCAGCAGCACCGACAGGGAAGCCTCTGGAAACACCATATATTTT; CDR3: CASSTDREASGNTIYF
J: TRBJ1-1; size: NA; V: TRBV11-1; D: NA; DNA: TGTGCCAGCAGCCCGCGGACAGCAGAAGCTTTCTTT; CDR3: CASSPRTAEAFF
J: TRBJ1-2; size: NA; V: TRBV19; D: NA; DNA: TGTGCCAGTAGTGGCCAGACAGACACTAACTATGGCTACACCTTC; CDR3: CASSGQTDTNYGYTF
J: TRBJ1-2; size: NA; V: TRBV7-9; D: NA; DNA: TGTGCCAGCAGTTATCAGGGTTTCGCTGGCTACACCTTC; CDR3: CASSYQGFAGYTF
J: TRBJ2-4; size: once; V: TRBV25-1; D: NA; DNA: TGTGCCAGCAGTGAATCCTCAGGCCGAGGCCCTAAAAACATTCAGTACTTC; CDR3: CASSESSGRGPKNIQYF
J: TRBJ2-2; size: NA; V: TRBV6-5; D: NA; DNA: TGTGCCAGCTCTGGCCTCGCGAACACCGGGGAGCTGTTTTTT; CDR3: CASSGLANTGELFF
J: TRBJ2-1; size: NA; V: TRBV28; D: NA; DNA: TGTGCCAGCAGCCTCTCAGCCCCAGGTGAGCAGTTCTTC; CDR3: CASSLSAPGEQFF
J: TRBJ2-3; size: NA; V: TRBV4-2; D: NA; DNA: TGTGCCAGCAGCCAAGTTGGAGGACGCACAGATACGCAGTATTTT; CDR3: CASSQVGGRTDTQYF
J: TRBJ1-6; size: once; V: TRBV7-8; D: NA; DNA: TGTGCCAGCAGCTTAGTAGGACGTCCCTATAATTCACCCCTCCACTTT; CDR3: CASSLVGRPYNSPLHF
J: TRBJ2-1; size: NA; V: TRBV2; D: NA; DNA: TGTGCCAGCAGCCTCATCGGTGTCAATGAGCAGTTCTTC; CDR3: CASSLIGVNEQFF
J: TRBJ2-1; size: NA; V: TRBV13; D: NA; DNA: TGTGCCAGCAGCTTACCTGAGGGGGGCAACAATGAGCAGTTCTTC; CDR3: CASSLPEGGNNEQFF
J: TRBJ1-1; size: NA; V: TRBV7-2; D: TRBD1; DNA: TGTGCCAGCAGCTTCAGGGACAGGGGAACTGAAGCTTTCTTT; CDR3: CASSFRDRGTEAFF
J: TRBJ1-5; size: NA; V: TRBV27; D: NA; DNA: TGTGCCAGCAGTTTAGGTTCGGTCGGCTCCGATTGGCCCCAGCATTTT; CDR3: CASSLGSVGSDWPQHF
J: TRBJ1-5; size: NA; V: TRBV24-1; D: TRBD1; DNA: TGTGCCACCAGTGATTACGCAGGGGGAACGAGCCCCCAGCATTTT; CDR3: CATSDYAGGTSPQHF
J: TRBJ2-7; size: NA; V: TRBV4-3; D: NA; DNA: TGCGCCAGCAGCCCCCGGGATCGGGCGTACGAGCAGTACTTC; CDR3: CASSPRDRAYEQYF
J: TRBJ2-1; size: NA; V: TRBV10-3; D: NA; DNA: TGTGCCATCAGCGGGACTCAGAACAATGAGCAGTTCTTC; CDR3: CAISGTQNNEQFF
J: TRBJ2-3; size: NA; V: TRBV6-4; D: TRBD2; DNA: TGTGCCAGCAGTGACCTAACTAGCGGGGGGGCCACTAGCACAGATACGCAGTATTTT; CDR3: CASSDLTSGGATSTDTQYF
J: TRBJ2-3; size: NA; V: TRBV11-3; D: NA; DNA: TGTGCCAGCAGCCCTGAGACTCTGGATACGCAGTATTTT; CDR3: CASSPETLDTQYF
J: TRBJ1-1; size: NA; V: TRBV6-2/TRBV6-3; D: NA; DNA: TGTGCCAGCAGTTACTTTTGGGTGAACACTGAAGCTTTCTTT; CDR3: CASSYFWVNTEAFF
J: TRBJ1-2; size: NA; V: TRBV9; D: TRBD1; DNA: TGTGCCAGCAGCGTCACCGGGACAGAAATCTATGGCTACACCTTC; CDR3: CASSVTGTEIYGYTF
J: TRBJ1-1; size: few; V: TRBV25-1; D: NA; DNA: TGTGCCAGCTGCTTCACAGGGAGGGCTGAAGCTTTCTTT; CDR3: CASCFTGRAEAFF
J: TRBJ1-5; size: few; V: TRBV29-1; D: TRBD1; DNA: TGCAGCGTTGAACCCCCGGGACAGGGATTCGGTAGCAATCAGCCCCAGCATTTT; CDR3: CSVEPPGQGFGSNQPQHF
J: TRBJ1-1; size: NA; V: TRBV5-1; D: NA; DNA: TGCGCCAGCAGCTCCGGGACACATCGTGAAGCTTTCTTT; CDR3: CASSSGTHREAFF
J: TRBJ2-1; size: NA; V: TRBV18; D: NA; DNA: TGTGCCAGCTCACTTCCGGACTACAATGAGCAGTTCTTC; CDR3: CASSLPDYNEQFF
J: TRBJ1-2; size: NA; V: TRBV7-9; D: TRBD1; DNA: TGTGCCAGCAGCTTAGTCGGGACAGGGTATTTAAATGGCTACACCTTC; CDR3: CASSLVGTGYLNGYTF
J: TRBJ2-3; size: NA; V: TRBV27; D: NA; DNA: TGTGCCAGCAGTAGCGGAATTAGCACAGATACGCAGTATTTT; CDR3: CASSSGISTDTQYF
J: TRBJ2-3; size: NA; V: TRBV7-9; D: NA; DNA: TGTGCCAGCAGCTTTAGCGCAGATACGCAGTATTTT; CDR3: CASSFSADTQYF
J: TRBJ2-5; size: NA; V: TRBV19; D: TRBD2; DNA: TGTGCCAGTAGTAAGACTAGCGCCCAAGAGACCCAGTACTTC; CDR3: CASSKTSAQETQYF
J: TRBJ1-1; size: NA; V: TRBV14; D: NA; DNA: TGTGCCAGCAGCCAAGTGCCGAACACTGAAGCTTTCTTT; CDR3: CASSQVPNTEAFF
J: TRBJ2-5; size: NA; V: TRBV7-8; D: NA; DNA: TGTGCCAGCAGCTCGCCGGGTCGGCCCCTACAAGAGACCCAGTACTTC; CDR3: CASSSPGRPLQETQYF
J: TRBJ2-3; size: NA; V: TRBV4-3; D: TRBD2; DNA: TGCGCCAGCAGCCCCCTGGGCGGGGGGGCAACAGATACGCAGTATTTT; CDR3: CASSPLGGGATDTQYF
J: TRBJ1-2; size: once; V: TRBV19; D: NA; DNA: TGTGCCAGTACCCTCACCGGGGTATCGCCTGGCTACACCTTC; CDR3: CASTLTGVSPGYTF
J: TRBJ1-5; size: NA; V: TRBV19; D: NA; DNA: TGTGCCAGTAGTATAACGGCAGTGAGCAATCAGCCCCAGCATTTT; CDR3: CASSITAVSNQPQHF
J: TRBJ2-2; size: few; V: TRBV5-6; D: NA; DNA: TGTGCCAGCAGCTCCGAAGGGCGATCCGGGGAGCTGTTTTTT; CDR3: CASSSEGRSGELFF
J: TRBJ2-5; size: once; V: TRBV12-3/TRBV12-4; D: NA; DNA: TGTGCCAGCAGTTTCGGAGCGGTAGAGACCCAGTACTTC; CDR3: CASSFGAVETQYF
J: TRBJ1-5; size: NA; V: TRBV10-1; D: NA; DNA: TGCGCCAGCAGCGCTACCCCAGGGGATCAGCCCCAGCATTTT; CDR3: CASSATPGDQPQHF
J: TRBJ2-1; size: NA; V: TRBV27; D: NA; DNA: TGTGCCAGCAGTTTGAGCGGGTACGCCTACAATGAGCAGTTCTTC; CDR3: CASSLSGYAYNEQFF
J: TRBJ1-1; size: NA; V: TRBV5-6; D: NA; DNA: TGTGCCAGCAGCTTAGACACTGAAGCTTTCTTT; CDR3: CASSLDTEAFF
J: TRBJ1-5; size: NA; V: TRBV6-1; D: NA; DNA: TGTGCCAGCAGTGAAGCATTTTGGACTGCCGGGCTGGGGGAGCCCCAGCATTTT; CDR3: CASSEAFWTAGLGEPQHF
J: TRBJ1-2; size: NA; V: TRBV6-1; D: NA; DNA: TGTGCCAGCAGTGAGAGGACACCGTATGGCTACACCTTC; CDR3: CASSERTPYGYTF
J: TRBJ1-1; size: NA; V: TRBV29-1; D: NA; DNA: TGCAGCGTAGGACAGCAGAACACTGAAGCTTTCTTT; CDR3: CSVGQQNTEAFF
J: TRBJ1-2; size: NA; V: TRBV10-3; D: NA; DNA: TGTGCCATCAGTGATGAGGGGGTCTCTGGCTACACCTTC; CDR3: CAISDEGVSGYTF
J: TRBJ2-1; size: NA; V: TRBV19; D: NA; DNA: TGTGCCAGTAGTATAGGAAGAGATGAGCAGTTCTTC; CDR3: CASSIGRDEQFF
J: TRBJ1-1; size: NA; V: TRBV4-3; D: NA; DNA: TGCGCCAGCAGCCGGATAGGTTATGGAGGAGCTTTCTTT; CDR3: CASSRIGYGGAFF
J: TRBJ1-1; size: NA; V: TRBV5-1; D: NA; DNA: TGCGCCAGCAGCTTGAATCAACTGAACACTGAAGCTTTCTTT; CDR3: CASSLNQLNTEAFF
J: TRBJ2-1; size: NA; V: TRBV13; D: TRBD2; DNA: TGTGCCAGCAGCTCCGGTGTAGGGGCGGGAGCATTCCACAATGAGCAGTTCTTC; CDR3: CASSSGVGAGAFHNEQFF
J: TRBJ2-7; size: NA; V: TRBV23-1; D: NA; DNA: TGCGCCAGCGAAGGGGGGATCGGCACCTACGAGCAGTACTTC; CDR3: CASEGGIGTYEQYF
J: TRBJ1-1; size: NA; V: TRBV5-6; D: NA; DNA: TGTGCCAGCAGCTTAGGATTGAGTCCTGAAGCTTTCTTT; CDR3: CASSLGLSPEAFF
J: TRBJ2-3; size: NA; V: TRBV27; D: NA; DNA: TGTGCCAGCAGTCCCCGGGGAGATACGCAGTATTTT; CDR3: CASSPRGDTQYF
J: TRBJ1-3; size: NA; V: TRBV6-6; D: NA; DNA: TGTGCCAGCAGTTACACCTCTGGAAACACCATATATTTT; CDR3: CASSYTSGNTIYF
J: TRBJ2-1; size: NA; V: TRBV3-1/TRBV3-2; D: NA; DNA: TGTGCCAGCAGCCAAGGAGGTGAGCAGTTCTTC; CDR3: CASSQGGEQFF
J: TRBJ2-1; size: NA; V: TRBV9; D: NA; DNA: TGTGCCAGCAGCGTGGACTCAAGCTCCTACAATGAGCAGTTCTTC; CDR3: CASSVDSSSYNEQFF
J: TRBJ2-3; size: NA; V: TRBV7-3; D: TRBD2; DNA: TGTGCCAGCAGCTTATCAGCGGGGAGCACAGATACGCAGTATTTT; CDR3: CASSLSAGSTDTQYF
J: TRBJ2-7; size: NA; V: TRBV4-3; D: NA; DNA: TGCGCCAGCAGCCAGGGGCCCCCACCGGCTATTTACGAGCAGTACTTC; CDR3: CASSQGPPPAIYEQYF
J: TRBJ2-2; size: NA; V: TRBV7-9; D: NA; DNA: TGTGCCAGCAGCTTTACCACCGGGGAGCTGTTTTTT; CDR3: CASSFTTGELFF